This TCR beta chain was found in a study of STAT3 mutations in large granular lymphocyte leukemia (dated by TCRdb to about 2019). About the investigation overall: In roughly half of the longitudinally sequenced T-LGLL patients, canonical activating STAT3 mutations were detected. Over half of the T-LGLL patients were given one or more immunosuppressive therapy regimens, and 40% of the treated patients had a hematologic response. Serial deep sequencing of TCRbeta CDR3 and STAT3 was performed in patients with T-cell large granular lymphocyte leukemia to reconstruct clonal hierarchy and dynamics. From an initial cohort of about 200 LGL patients, 20 or so representative T-LGLL cases were selected for longitudinal TCRbeta and STAT3 sequencing. As controls within the study, a couple of patients with natural killer LGL leukemia were also sequenced longitudinally. For each patient, sequencing was performed at an average of 4 time points, with a range of 2 to 8 samplings.

Comment on this clone: What antigen it recognizes has not been identified. No quality values exist for individual bases; no much larger clone is one base distant.

The research as a whole found: Every T-LGLL patient showed at least one immunodominant TCRbeta clonotype, and about half showed multiple immunodominant subclonotypes. Linking therapy response to changes in TCR clonal burden was complicated by variable intervals between samplings and by differing treatment regimens. Because no samples were available when a clone first appeared, clonal expansion had to be inferred from samplings taken at other points. TCR clonotype switching after therapy was observed in about 35% of the 18 patients, and all newly emerging clones were found to be STAT3 wild type. Since codominant clonotypes persisted in some patients, a small but highly pathogenic clone may have gone undetected. Dominant TCR clone burden was found to exceed STAT3 mutant burden in several patients, suggesting that STAT3 mutation arose secondarily within a pre-expanded clone.

TCRbeta libraries were sequenced on an Illumina MiSeq, and an average of about 40,773 productive templates per sample was obtained. TCRbeta CDR3 libraries were generated with the immunoSEQ assay using multiplex PCR amplification. On the authors' methods: Repertoire diversity was calculated as previously defined, with values near 0 taken to indicate extremely monoclonal samples. TCRdb stores this immuneACCESS table with in-frame sequences only. Part of the clones is absent; in the studies checked, under half of the shortfall reflects unresolved V genes, and no reason is known for the rest. V, J and clone size are those of that table, while D and trimming were read from the DNA. The sample includes more than 10,000 clones, with around 90% observed a single time. Around 12% of the sample is in the top ten clones. DNA was extracted from blood mononuclear cells, with the same DNA used for both TCR and STAT3 sequencing.

At the junction V is shortened by 11 bases and J by 4 bases, with 23 bases in between. Taken from the germline V gene, the CDR1 and CDR2 loops are MNHNS and SASEGT. The CDR3 measures 15 amino acids from cysteine to phenylalanine. Only the CDR3 portion is preserved as DNA: 45 bases, with reading frame beginning at the first base. The sample taken for sequencing was PBMCs. The chain uses TRBV6-1 and TRBJ1-2, with TRBD1 perhaps the D gene, on 5 matching bases. The source is a human donor with T large granular lymphocyte leukemia. Some clones in this sample may be carry-over from other donors' samples. DNA sequence: TGTGCCTCCCAGAGGTTATTCCTTCAGGGCTATGGCTACACCTTC. It codes for CASQRLFLQGYGYTF.